The 11 T cell receptor beta chains below all came from one sample that was sequenced in a study of cytomegalovirus exposure and HLA in healthy donors. A multiplex PCR was run with 60 Vbeta primers and 13 Jbeta primers. Measured with immunoSEQ multiplex PCR; TCRdb has only the in-frame clones, and not every one. The sample holds over 150,000 clones, 84% seen once. The sample consisted of PBMCs. The receptors were sampled from a girl aged 10-17 years in good health and CMV-seropositive.

This clone was seen only a few times. The J gene is TRBJ2-2, the V gene TRBV27; 10 bases line up with TRBD1. J lost 6 bases, V lost 5 bases, and 12 bases had no gene match. Looked up from germline, CDR1 is MNHEY and CDR2 is SMNVEV (reference sequence). This CDR3 region has 17 residues. CDR3 loop: CASSPLPGQGIPGELFF. Written as DNA, the CDR3 is TGTGCCAGCAGTCCACTTCCGGGACAGGGGATCCCCGGGGAGCTGTTTTTT.

The V and J genes are TRBV2 and TRBJ1-5; a possible D gene is TRBD1 (6 bases). The CDR3 sequence is 17 residues long. V was pared by 6 bases and J by 2 bases, with 20 bases between. CDR1 and CDR2 (germline): SNHLY, FYNNEI. The DNA of the CDR3 is TGTGCCAGCAGCTACGGACACTCCTCAGGGGGCAATCAGCCCCAGCATTTT. Encoded protein: CASSYGHSSGGNQPQHF.

The rearrangement uses TRBV5-5 and TRBJ2-7, with a possible D match to TRBD2 (6 bases). The germline V and J ends were trimmed by 3 bases and 0 bases, with 10 bases remaining between them. The CDR3 loop spans 14 amino acids. Germline lookup yields CDR1 SGHKS and CDR2 YYEKEE (reference sequence). DNA for the CDR3: TGTGCCAGCAGCTCGGGACTGTCCTCCTACGAGCAGTACTTC. Its translation: CASSSGLSSYEQYF.

V and J are TRBV6-6 and TRBJ1-1, with TRBD1 matching over 8 bases. The V gene end was trimmed by 7 bases and the J gene end by 1 base; junction bases not matched to a gene: 11. The germline CDR1 and CDR2 sequences are MNHNY and SVGAGI (reference sequence). The CDR3 has 16 residues. The CDR3 region is CASTIGQGTPNTEAFF. CDR3 bases: TGTGCCAGCACCATTGGACAGGGAACCCCGAACACTGAAGCTTTCTTT.

The chain uses TRBV7-9 and TRBJ2-1, with D possibly matching TRBD1 (6 bases). Trimming cost V 6 bases and J 5 bases, with 8 bases left between them. Per the germline V gene, CDR1 is SEHNR and CDR2 is FQNEAQ (reference sequence). This CDR3 is 12 amino acids long. The CDR3 nucleotides are TGTGCCAGCAGACAGGGAGACAATGAGCAGTTCTTC. This gives the protein CASRQGDNEQFF.

The J gene is TRBJ1-1, the V gene TRBV6-1; a weak D match, TRBD1 (5 bases). Germline CDR1 MNHNS, CDR2 SASEGT. Trimming removed 4 bases at V and 0 bases at J, with 9 bases between. This CDR3 comprises 14 residues. The CDR3 DNA follows: TGTGCCAGCAGTGGAAGGGGATTGAACACTGAAGCTTTCTTT. This translates into CASSGRGLNTEAFF.

This clone occurred once. The J gene is TRBJ1-1, the V gene TRBV19; 10 bases agree with TRBD1. The CDR3 spans 14 residues. After removal of 4 bases from V and 7 bases from J, the junction contained 6 bases not matched to a gene. Germline CDR1 reads LNHDA; CDR2 reads SQIVND (reference sequence). CDR3 in amino acids: CASSKDRDRGEAFF. The DNA for the CDR3 is TGTGCCAGTAGTAAGGACCGGGACAGGGGTGAAGCTTTCTTT.

The V gene is TRBV11-3, the J gene TRBJ2-1, with 8 bases lining up with TRBD2. The germline V gene encodes CDR1 SGHNT and CDR2 YENEEA. The V gene end was trimmed by 4 bases and the J gene end by 6 bases; junction bases not matched to a gene: 11. This CDR3 has 16 residues. CDR3 in amino acids: CASSSEGLAVPNEQFF. The CDR3 DNA reads TGTGCCAGCAGCTCGGAAGGACTAGCCGTCCCCAATGAGCAGTTCTTC.

The rearrangement joins TRBV4-2 to TRBJ2-7; 8 nucleotides match TRBD1. Trimming took 3 bases from V and 1 from J; bases not matched to a gene: 8. The CDR3 sequence is 16 residues long. Per germline, CDR1 LGHNA and CDR2 YNFKEQ. CDR3 sequence reads: CASSQDQTGASYEQYF. The CDR3 DNA follows: TGTGCCAGCAGCCAGGACCAGACAGGGGCTTCCTACGAGCAGTACTTC.

V and J are TRBV6-5 and TRBJ1-2; unclear D gene. Trimming stripped 2 bases from V and 6 bases from J, with 16 bases between. The CDR3 contains 15 residues. In germline, CDR1 is MNHEY, CDR2 SVGAGI. Here the CDR3 reads CASSYLRTPPNGYTF. CDR3 nucleotide sequence: TGTGCCAGCAGTTACCTCCGAACCCCCCCTAATGGCTACACCTTC.

The chain employs TRBV9 and TRBJ1-1; 7 positions agree with TRBD1. The V gene's germline CDR1 is SGDLS and CDR2 YYNGEE. This CDR3 spans 16 amino acids. The trim removed 0 bases at V and 0 bases at J, leaving 5 bases unmatched. The CDR3 region is CASSVGAGGLNTEAFF. The DNA for the CDR3 is TGTGCCAGCAGCGTAGGGGCAGGGGGGTTGAACACTGAAGCTTTCTTT.